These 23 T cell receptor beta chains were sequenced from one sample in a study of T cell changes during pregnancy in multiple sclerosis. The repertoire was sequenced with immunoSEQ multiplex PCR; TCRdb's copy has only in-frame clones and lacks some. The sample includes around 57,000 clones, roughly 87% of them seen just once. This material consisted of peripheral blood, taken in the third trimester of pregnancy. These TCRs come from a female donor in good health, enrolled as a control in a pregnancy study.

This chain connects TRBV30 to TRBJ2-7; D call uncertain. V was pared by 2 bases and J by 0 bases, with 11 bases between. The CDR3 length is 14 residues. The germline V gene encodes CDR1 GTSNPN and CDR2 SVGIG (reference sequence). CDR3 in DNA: TGTGCCTGGAGTCCCCGGAGAGACTCCTACGAGCAGTACTTC. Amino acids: CAWSPRRDSYEQYF.

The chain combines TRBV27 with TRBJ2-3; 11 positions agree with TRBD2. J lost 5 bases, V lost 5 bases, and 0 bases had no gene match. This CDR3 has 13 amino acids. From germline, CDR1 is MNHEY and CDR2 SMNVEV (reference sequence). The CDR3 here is CASSTSGRDTQYF. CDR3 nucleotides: TGTGCCAGCAGTACTAGCGGGAGAGATACGCAGTATTTT.

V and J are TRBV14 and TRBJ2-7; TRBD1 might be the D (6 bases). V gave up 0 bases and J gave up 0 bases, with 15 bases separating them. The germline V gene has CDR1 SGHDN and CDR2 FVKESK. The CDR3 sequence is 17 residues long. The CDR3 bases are TGTGCCAGCAGCCAAGAATCCGACAGGACCTCCTCCTACGAGCAGTACTTC. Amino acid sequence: CASSQESDRTSSYEQYF.

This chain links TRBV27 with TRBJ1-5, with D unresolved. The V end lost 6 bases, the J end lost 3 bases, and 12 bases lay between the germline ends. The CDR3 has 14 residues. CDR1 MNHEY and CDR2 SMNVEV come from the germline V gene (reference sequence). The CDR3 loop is CASRGPGFNQPQHF. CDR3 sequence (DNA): TGTGCCAGCAGGGGCCCCGGATTCAATCAGCCCCAGCATTTT.

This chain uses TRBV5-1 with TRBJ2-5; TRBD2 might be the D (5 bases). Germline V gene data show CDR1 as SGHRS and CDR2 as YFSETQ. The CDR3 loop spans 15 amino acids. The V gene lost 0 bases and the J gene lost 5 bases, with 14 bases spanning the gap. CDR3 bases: TGCGCCAGCAGCTTGGCCCTAGCTGGGTCGGAGACCCAGTACTTC. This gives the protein CASSLALAGSETQYF.

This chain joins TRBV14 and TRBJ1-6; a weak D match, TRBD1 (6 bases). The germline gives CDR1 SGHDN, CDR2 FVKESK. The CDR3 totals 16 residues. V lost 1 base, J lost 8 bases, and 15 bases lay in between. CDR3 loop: CASSQVWGRSDSPLHF. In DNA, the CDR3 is TGTGCCAGCAGCCAAGTTTGGGGGCGGTCGGATTCACCCCTCCACTTT.

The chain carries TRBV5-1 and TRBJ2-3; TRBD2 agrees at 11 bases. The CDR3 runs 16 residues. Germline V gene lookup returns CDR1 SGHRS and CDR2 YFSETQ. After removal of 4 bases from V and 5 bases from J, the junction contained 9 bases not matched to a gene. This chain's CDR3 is CASSPGIAGGEDTQYF. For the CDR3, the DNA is TGCGCCAGCAGCCCTGGGATAGCGGGGGGGGAAGATACGCAGTATTTT.

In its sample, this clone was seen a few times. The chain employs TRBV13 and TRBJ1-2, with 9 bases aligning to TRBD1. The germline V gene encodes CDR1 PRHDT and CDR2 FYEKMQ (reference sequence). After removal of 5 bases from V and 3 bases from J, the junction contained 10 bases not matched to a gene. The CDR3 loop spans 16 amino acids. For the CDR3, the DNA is TGTGCCAGCAGCCCGCGGGGACAGGGAGACGACTATGGCTACACCTTC. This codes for CASSPRGQGDDYGYTF.

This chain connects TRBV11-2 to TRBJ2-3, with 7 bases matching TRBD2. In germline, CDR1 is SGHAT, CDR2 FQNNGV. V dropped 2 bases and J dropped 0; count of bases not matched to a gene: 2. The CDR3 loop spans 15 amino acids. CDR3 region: CASSLRGGSTDTQYF. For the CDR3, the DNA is TGTGCCAGCAGCTTACGCGGGGGTAGCACAGATACGCAGTATTTT.

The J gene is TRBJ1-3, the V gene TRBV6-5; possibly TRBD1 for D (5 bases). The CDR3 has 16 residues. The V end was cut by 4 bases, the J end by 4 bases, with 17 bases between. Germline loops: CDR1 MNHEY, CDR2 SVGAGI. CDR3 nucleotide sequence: TGTGCCAGCAGTTTCGGACACCCGGCGGGGGGAAACACCATATATTTT. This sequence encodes CASSFGHPAGGNTIYF.

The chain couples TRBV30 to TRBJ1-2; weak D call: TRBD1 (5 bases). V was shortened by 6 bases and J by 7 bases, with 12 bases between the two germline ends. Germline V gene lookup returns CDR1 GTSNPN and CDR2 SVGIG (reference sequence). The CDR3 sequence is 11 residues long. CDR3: CACAGVPGYTF. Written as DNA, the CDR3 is TGTGCCTGCGCGGGGGTTCCTGGCTACACCTTC.

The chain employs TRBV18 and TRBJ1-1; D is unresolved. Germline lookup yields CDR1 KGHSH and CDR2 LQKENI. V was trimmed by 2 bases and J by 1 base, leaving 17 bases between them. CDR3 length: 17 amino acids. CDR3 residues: CASSPVRSLPSNTEAFF. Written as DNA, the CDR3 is TGTGCCAGCTCACCAGTCCGGTCTCTGCCTTCGAACACTGAAGCTTTCTTT.

This CDR3 reads CASSYGELGYNEQFF. CDR3 DNA: TGTGCCAGCAGTTACGGGGAGTTGGGCTACAATGAGCAGTTCTTC. The J gene is TRBJ2-1, the V gene TRBV6-5; D might be TRBD2 (5 bases). The CDR3 runs 15 residues. V was trimmed by 2 bases and J by 3 bases, leaving 11 bases between them. The germline gives CDR1 MNHEY, CDR2 SVGAGI.

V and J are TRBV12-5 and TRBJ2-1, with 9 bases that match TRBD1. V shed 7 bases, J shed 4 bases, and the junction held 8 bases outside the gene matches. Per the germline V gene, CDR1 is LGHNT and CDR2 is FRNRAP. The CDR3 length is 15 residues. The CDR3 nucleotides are TGTGCTAGTGACACGACAGGGGGGGGTTACAATGAGCAGTTCTTC. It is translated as CASDTTGGGYNEQFF.

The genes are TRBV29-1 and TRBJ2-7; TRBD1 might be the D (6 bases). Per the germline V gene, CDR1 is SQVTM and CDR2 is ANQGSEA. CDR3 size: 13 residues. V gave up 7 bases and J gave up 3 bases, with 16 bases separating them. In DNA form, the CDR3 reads TGCAGCGCCCAGGGACACTTAAGCTACGAGCAGTACTTC. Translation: CSAQGHLSYEQYF.

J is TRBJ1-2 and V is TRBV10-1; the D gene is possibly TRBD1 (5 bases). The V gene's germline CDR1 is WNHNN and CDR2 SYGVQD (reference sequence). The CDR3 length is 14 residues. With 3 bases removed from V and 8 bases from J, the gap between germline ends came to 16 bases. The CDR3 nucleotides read TGCGCCAGCAGTGAAGGGGCAGGGAACCGCGGCTACACCTTC. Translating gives CASSEGAGNRGYTF.

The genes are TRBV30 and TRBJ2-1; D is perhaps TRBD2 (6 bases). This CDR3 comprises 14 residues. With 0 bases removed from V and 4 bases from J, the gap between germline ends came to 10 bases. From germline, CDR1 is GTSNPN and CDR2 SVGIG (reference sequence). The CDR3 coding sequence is TGTGCCTGGAGTGTACTCGCGGGATACAATGAGCAGTTCTTC. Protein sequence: CAWSVLAGYNEQFF.

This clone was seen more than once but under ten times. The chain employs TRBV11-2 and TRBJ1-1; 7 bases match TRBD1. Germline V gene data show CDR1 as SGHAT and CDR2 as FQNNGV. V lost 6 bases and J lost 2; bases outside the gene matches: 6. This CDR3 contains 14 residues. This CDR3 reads CASRPWDSNTEAFF. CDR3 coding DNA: TGTGCCAGCAGACCGTGGGACAGCAACACTGAAGCTTTCTTT.

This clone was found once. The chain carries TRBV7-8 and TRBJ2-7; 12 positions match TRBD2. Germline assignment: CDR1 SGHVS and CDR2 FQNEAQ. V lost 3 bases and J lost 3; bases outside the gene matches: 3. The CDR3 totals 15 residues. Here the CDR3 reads CASSFGLAGHYEQYF. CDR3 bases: TGTGCCAGCAGCTTCGGACTAGCGGGACACTACGAGCAGTACTTC.

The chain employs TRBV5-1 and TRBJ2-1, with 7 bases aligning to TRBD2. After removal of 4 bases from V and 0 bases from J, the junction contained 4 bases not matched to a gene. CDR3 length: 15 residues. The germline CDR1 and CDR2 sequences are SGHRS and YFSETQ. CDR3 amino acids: CASSPGGGSYNEQFF. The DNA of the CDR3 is TGCGCCAGCAGCCCTGGCGGGGGCTCCTACAATGAGCAGTTCTTC.

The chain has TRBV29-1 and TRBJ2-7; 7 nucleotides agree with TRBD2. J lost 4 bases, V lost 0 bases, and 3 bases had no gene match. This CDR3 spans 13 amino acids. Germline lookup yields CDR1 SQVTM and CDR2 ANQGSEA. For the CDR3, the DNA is TGCAGCGTTGAAGAGGGAGCGGGATACGAGCAGTACTTC. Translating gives CSVEEGAGYEQYF.

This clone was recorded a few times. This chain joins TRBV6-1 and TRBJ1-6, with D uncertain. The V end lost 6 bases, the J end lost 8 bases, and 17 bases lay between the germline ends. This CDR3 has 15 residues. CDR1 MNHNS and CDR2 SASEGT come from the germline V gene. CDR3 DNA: TGTGCCAGCAGCACCACCCATTACGGGGATTCACCCCTCCACTTT. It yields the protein CASSTTHYGDSPLHF.

As DNA, the CDR3 is TGTGCCAGCAGCAGGGGACTAGCGGGATTCGATGAGCAGTTCTTC. It yields the protein CASSRGLAGFDEQFF. The rearrangement uses TRBV6-5 and TRBJ2-1, with 13 bases fitting TRBD2. The germline CDR1 and CDR2 sequences are MNHEY and SVGAGI. The junction had 7 bases not matched to a gene; V was cut back by 6 bases and J by 8 bases. The CDR3 has 15 amino acids.